This T cell receptor (beta chain) is from a study of cytomegalovirus exposure and HLA in healthy donors. Study-level findings and limits: Most CMV-associated TCR beta chains were later found to appear HLA-restricted.

As for this clone: Antigen unknown.

Germline CDR1 reads LGHNT; CDR2 reads FRNRAP. This CDR3 has 15 amino acids. V was clipped by 4 bases and J by 4 bases; unmatched bases: 7. In the PCR, 60 Vbeta and 13 Jbeta primers were used. Only in-frame clones appear in the TCRdb table, and some are missing; sequencing was by immunoSEQ multiplex PCR. Among approximately 220,000 clones, roughly 83% were seen once, and the ten largest hold 0.71%. This receptor was taken from a boy aged 2 to 9 in good health and CMV-seronegative. Sequenced sample: PBMCs. The chain employs TRBV12-5 and TRBJ2-5; 9 bases align to TRBD2. The CDR3 region has the DNA TGTGCTAGTGGTTCAGGACTAGCGACTTCAGAGACCCAGTACTTC. Its translation: CASGSGLATSETQYF.